This TCR beta chain is from a study of molecular identifiers for immune sequencing clone quantification. Previously described methods with listed TCR primers produced the bulk TCR libraries. TCRdb used MiXCR to reprocess the PCR reads, holding one entry per CDR3 protein. This sample has over 300,000 distinct CDR3 sequences; over 20% occur once, and the top ten carry roughly 0.7%. This clonotype has ten or more counts. V trimming: 4 bases; J trimming: 6 bases; junction bases outside the gene matches: 9. The CDR3 is 15 residues long. Germline CDR1 reads SEHNR; CDR2 reads FQNEAQ (reference sequence). The material sequenced was naive CD8+ T cells from blood, with Jurkat cell RNA spiked in. Subset noted: FACS-sorted CD8+CD4-CCR7+CD45RA+ naive T cells. V gene TRBV7-9 combines with J gene TRBJ1-2, with 9 bases identical to TRBD1. This clonotype was sampled from a human donor in good health. Some libraries in this study had Jurkat cell RNA spiked in. CDR3 sequence (DNA): TGTGCCAGCAGCTCGCCGGGACAGGGTGTACATGGCTACACCTTC. As protein: CASSSPGQGVHGYTF.